Detailed here is one T cell receptor beta chain. The clone's antigen remains unknown. Nothing much larger sits one base from this clone, and base qualities are not available. The CDR3 regions of human TCRbeta chains were analyzed by immunosequencing. The authors' analysis ran thus. TCRs in the repertoires were compared against a reference library of SARS-CoV-2-specific TCRs that had been generated with the MIRA antigen-specificity platform. Breadth meant the fraction of unique TCRs that were SARS-CoV-2-associated, whereas depth meant the fraction of total T cells that were SARS-CoV-2-associated. Each spike-specific TCR was assigned to its reactive spike region and to a CD4 or CD8 class using the MIRA data. Log10-transformed breadth and depth values were compared by one-way ANOVA with Sidak's multiple comparisons tests. This is the immuneACCESS table as TCRdb keeps it, with only in-frame sequences that have V and J called. A part of the clones is gone; compared with another copy, unresolved V genes explain less than half, and the rest is unexplained. The DNA was the basis for D and trimming; V, J and clone size are from that table. The sample data list under 150,000 clones, and over 90% of these were observed just once. 5% to 7% of the sample is held by the ten biggest clonotypes.

V is clipped by 6 bases and J by 1 base, and the sequence between their germline boundaries is 0 bases long. The CDR3 numbers 10 residues from cysteine through phenylalanine. Only CDR3 DNA is held: 30 bases, read in frame from base 1. The germline V gene specifies MRHNA as CDR1 and SNTAGT as CDR2. The entry originates in a study of T cell responses to AZD1222 COVID-19 vaccine (dated by TCRdb to the early 2020s). Study-wide context: AZD1222 recipients with second doses at about 4 weeks or about 12 weeks were pooled, because spike-specific TCR depth and breadth did not differ between schedules. TCR sequencing was performed for some 250 trial participants, of whom 200 to 210 were given two doses of AZD1222 and around 25 were given two doses of MenACWY control vaccine. Trial participants were enrolled by age into subgroups of 18-55, 56-69 and 70-plus years, and around 150, 28 and 57 TCR-sequenced participants, respectively, were included in these subgroups. Points the paper makes about the study in general: In the small 56-69-year group, the increase in depth fell short of significance, most likely because of low power. The vaccine-associated CD4 TCRs covered the entire spike protein, and the dominant responses fell in regions 160-218 and 743-854. Spike-specific TCR breadth and depth rose significantly after two AZD1222 doses compared with day 0 and with MenACWY recipients. Most participants were white British and females outnumbered males, and the authors suggested that clonal diversity may have been underestimated. Conclusions about previously exposed vaccinees are limited, since just five to seven AZD1222 recipients were seropositive for SARS-CoV-2 at baseline. Epitopes outside the regions mutated in the B.1.351 and B.1.1.7 variants were reportedly recognized by nearly half of the unique spike-specific TCRs. Because no samples from the day 14 peak response were available, repertoires could be characterized only after the peak T cell response.

The sample's time point label, decoded: baseline before first vaccination. The vaccinee samples were drawn from two UK trials, COV001 and COV002, one of which was a single-blind randomized controlled phase 2/3 trial testing AZD1222 (ChAdOx1 nCoV-19) in healthy adults. Trial participant PBMC samples were collected at day 0 and day 28 after the second dose for TCRbeta chain sequencing. The origin of this receptor is an adult in good health. The sequences come from peripheral blood, collected on day 0 of AZD1222 vaccination. The chain uses TRBV6-4 and TRBJ1-1; there is no confident call for the D gene. For the CDR3, the sequence is CASRNTEAFF. The nucleotide sequence is given as TGTGCCAGCAGGAACACTGAAGCTTTCTTT.